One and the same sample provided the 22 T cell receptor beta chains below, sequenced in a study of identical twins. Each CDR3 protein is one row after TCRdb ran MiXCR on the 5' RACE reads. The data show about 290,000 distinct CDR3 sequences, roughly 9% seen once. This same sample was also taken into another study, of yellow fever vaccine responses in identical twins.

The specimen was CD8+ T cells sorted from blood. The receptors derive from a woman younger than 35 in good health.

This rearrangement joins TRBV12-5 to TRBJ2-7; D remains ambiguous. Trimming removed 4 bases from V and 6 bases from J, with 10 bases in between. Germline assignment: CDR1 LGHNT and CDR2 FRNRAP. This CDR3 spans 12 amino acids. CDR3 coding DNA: TGTGCTAGTGGTTACCCGGGCGCCGAGCAGTACTTC. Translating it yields CASGYPGAEQYF.

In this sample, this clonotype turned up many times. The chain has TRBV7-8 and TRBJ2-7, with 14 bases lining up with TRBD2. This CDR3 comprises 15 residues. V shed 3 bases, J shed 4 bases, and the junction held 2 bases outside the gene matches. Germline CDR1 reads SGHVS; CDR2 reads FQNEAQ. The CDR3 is CASSLGLAGEYEQYF. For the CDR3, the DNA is TGTGCCAGCAGCTTGGGACTAGCGGGAGAGTACGAGCAGTACTTC.

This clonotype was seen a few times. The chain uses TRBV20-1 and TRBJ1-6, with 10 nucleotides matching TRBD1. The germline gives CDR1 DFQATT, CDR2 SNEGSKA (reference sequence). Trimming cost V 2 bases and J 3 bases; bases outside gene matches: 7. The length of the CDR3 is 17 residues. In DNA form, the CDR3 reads TGCAGTGCTAGACCCAGGACAGGGGGAATCTATAATTCACCCCTCCACTTT. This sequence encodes CSARPRTGGIYNSPLHF.

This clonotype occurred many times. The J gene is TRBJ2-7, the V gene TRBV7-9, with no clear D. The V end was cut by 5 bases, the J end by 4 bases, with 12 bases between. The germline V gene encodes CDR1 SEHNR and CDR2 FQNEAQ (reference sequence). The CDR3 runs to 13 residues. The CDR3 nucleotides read TGTGCCAGCAGCCAAAAGAGTGGATACGAGCAGTACTTC. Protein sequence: CASSQKSGYEQYF.

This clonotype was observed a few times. The CDR3 nucleotides read TGCGCCAGCACGGAAACTTGGGGGACTAGCGGGAGGGGGGATGAGCAGTTCTTC. This gives the protein CASTETWGTSGRGDEQFF. V usage is TRBV4-3 and J usage is TRBJ2-1; 16 nucleotides agree with TRBD2. Germline values: CDR1 LGHNA, CDR2 YSLEER. Unmatched junction bases numbered 14, after V lost 7 bases and J lost 8 bases. The CDR3 loop spans 18 amino acids.

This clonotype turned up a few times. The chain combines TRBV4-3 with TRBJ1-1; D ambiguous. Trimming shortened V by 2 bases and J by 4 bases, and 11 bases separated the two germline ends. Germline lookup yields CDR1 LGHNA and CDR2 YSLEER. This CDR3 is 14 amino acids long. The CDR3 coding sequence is TGCGCCAGCAGCCAAATTCTAGAGGGCACTGAAGCTTTCTTT. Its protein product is CASSQILEGTEAFF.

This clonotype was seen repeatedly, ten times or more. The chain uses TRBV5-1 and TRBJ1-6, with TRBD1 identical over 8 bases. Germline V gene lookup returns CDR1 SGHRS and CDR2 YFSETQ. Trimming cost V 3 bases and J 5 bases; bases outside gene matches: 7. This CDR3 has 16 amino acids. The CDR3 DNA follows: TGCGCCAGCAGCTCGACCGGACAGGGAAATAATTCACCCCTCCACTTT. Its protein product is CASSSTGQGNNSPLHF. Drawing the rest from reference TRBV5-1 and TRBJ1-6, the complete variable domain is KAGVTQTPRYLIKTRGQQVTLSCSPISGHRSVSWYQQTPGQGLQFLFEYFSETQRNKGNFPGRFSGRQFSNSRSEMNVSTLELGDSALYLCASSSTGQGNNSPLHFGNGTRLTVT.

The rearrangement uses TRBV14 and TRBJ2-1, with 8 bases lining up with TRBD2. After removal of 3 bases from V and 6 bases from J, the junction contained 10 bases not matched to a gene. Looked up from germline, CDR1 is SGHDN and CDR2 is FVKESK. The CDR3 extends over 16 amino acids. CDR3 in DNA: TGTGCCAGCAGCCAGGGGCCGGGGGGGCCTTCCAATGAGCAGTTCTTC. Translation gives CASSQGPGGPSNEQFF.

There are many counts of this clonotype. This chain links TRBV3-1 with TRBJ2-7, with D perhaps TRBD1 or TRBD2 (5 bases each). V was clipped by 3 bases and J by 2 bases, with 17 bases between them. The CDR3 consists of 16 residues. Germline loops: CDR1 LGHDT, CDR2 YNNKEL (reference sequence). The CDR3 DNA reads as TGTGCCAGCAGCCACATAACCAGGGACGACCCCTACGAGCAGTACTTC. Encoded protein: CASSHITRDDPYEQYF.

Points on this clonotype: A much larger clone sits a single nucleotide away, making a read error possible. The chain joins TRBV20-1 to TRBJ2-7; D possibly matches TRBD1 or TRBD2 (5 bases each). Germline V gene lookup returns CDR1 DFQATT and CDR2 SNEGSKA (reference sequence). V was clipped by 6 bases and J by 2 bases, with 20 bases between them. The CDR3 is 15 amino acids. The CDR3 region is CSAPDRDGTTYEQYF. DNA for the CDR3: TGCAGTGCCCCGGACCGGGACGGAACCACCTACGAGCAGTACTTC.

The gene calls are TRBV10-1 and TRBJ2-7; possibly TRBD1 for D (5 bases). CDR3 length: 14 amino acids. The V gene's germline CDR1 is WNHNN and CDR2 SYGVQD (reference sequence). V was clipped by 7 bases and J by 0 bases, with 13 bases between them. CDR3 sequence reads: CASKFRDHSYEQYF. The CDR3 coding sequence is TGCGCCAGCAAGTTCAGGGATCACTCCTACGAGCAGTACTTC.

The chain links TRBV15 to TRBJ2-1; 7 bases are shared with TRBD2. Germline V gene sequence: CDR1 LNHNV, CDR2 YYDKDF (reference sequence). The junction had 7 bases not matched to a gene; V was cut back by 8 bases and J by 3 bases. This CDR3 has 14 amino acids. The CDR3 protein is CATGAGRDYNEQFF. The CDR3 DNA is TGTGCCACCGGAGCGGGGAGAGACTACAATGAGCAGTTCTTC.

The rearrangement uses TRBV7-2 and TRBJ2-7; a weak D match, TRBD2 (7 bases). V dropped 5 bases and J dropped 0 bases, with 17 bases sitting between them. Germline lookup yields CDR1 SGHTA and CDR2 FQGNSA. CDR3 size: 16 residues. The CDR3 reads CASSGWGGGYSYEQYF. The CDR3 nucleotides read TGTGCCAGCAGCGGATGGGGGGGGGGCTACTCCTACGAGCAGTACTTC.

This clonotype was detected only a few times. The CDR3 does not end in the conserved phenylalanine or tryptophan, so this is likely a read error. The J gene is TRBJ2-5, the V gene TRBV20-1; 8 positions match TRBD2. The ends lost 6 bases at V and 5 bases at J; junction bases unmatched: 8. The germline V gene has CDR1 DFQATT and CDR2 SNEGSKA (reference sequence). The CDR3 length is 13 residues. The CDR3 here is CSATGGAAETQYI. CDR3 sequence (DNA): TGCAGTGCGACCGGGGGGGCAGCGGAGACCCAGTACATC.

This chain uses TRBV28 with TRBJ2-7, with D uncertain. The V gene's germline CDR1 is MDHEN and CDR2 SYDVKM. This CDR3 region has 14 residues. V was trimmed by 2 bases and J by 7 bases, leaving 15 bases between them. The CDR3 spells CASSLEPQSGEQYF. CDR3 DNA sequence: TGTGCCAGCAGTTTAGAGCCTCAGTCGGGTGAGCAGTACTTC.

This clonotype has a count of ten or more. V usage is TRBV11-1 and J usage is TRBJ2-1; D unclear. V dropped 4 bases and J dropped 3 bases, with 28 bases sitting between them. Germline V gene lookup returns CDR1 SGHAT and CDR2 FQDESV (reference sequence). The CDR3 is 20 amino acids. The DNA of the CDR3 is TGTGCCAGCAGCTCCCCCCTACAGTTTCAGAGGACCACCGGCTACAATGAGCAGTTCTTC. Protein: CASSSPLQFQRTTGYNEQFF.

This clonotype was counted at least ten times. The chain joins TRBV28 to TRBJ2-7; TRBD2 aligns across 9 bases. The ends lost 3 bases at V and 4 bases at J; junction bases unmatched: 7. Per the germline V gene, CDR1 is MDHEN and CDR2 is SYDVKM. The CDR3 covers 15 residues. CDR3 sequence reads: CASSFDIAGEYEQYF. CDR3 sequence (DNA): TGTGCCAGCAGTTTTGATATAGCGGGAGAATACGAGCAGTACTTC.

The CDR3 is CASSRGRGTGELFF. CDR3 sequence (DNA): TGTGCCAGCTCACGAGGTCGAGGCACCGGGGAGCTGTTTTTT. The gene calls are TRBV18 and TRBJ2-2, with unresolved D. The length of the CDR3 is 14 residues. CDR1 and CDR2 from the germline V gene are KGHSH and LQKENI. Between the trimmed V and J ends, which lost 4 bases and 4 bases, there was a span of 10 bases.

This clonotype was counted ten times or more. Written as DNA, the CDR3 is TGTGCCAGCAGCCCACCCCTTCGCTCCGGGGAGCTGTTTTTT. Its protein is CASSPPLRSGELFF. J is TRBJ2-2 and V is TRBV7-9; D not resolved. The V end lost 5 bases, the J end lost 6 bases, and 13 bases lay between the germline ends. This CDR3 has 14 amino acids. The germline CDR1 and CDR2 sequences are SEHNR and FQNEAQ (reference sequence).

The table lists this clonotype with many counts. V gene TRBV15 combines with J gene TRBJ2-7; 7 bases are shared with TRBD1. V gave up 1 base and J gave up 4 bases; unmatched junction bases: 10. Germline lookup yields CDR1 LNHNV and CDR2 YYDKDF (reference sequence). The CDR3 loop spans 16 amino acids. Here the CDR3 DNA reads TGTGCCACCAGCAGAGCGCAGGGGACAGCGAGTTACGAGCAGTACTTC. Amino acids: CATSRAQGTASYEQYF.

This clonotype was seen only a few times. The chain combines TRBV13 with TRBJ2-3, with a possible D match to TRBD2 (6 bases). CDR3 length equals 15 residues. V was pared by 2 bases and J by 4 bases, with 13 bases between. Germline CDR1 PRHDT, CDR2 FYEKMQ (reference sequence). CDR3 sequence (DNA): TGTGCCAGCAGCTTAACGGCCGGCGGGGCAGATACGCAGTATTTT. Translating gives CASSLTAGGADTQYF.

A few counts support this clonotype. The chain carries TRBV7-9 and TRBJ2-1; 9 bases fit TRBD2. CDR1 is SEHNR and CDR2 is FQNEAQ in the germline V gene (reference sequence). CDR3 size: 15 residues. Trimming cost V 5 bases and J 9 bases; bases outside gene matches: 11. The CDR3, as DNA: TGTGCCAGCAGCACCACTAGCGGGTCCTATTCTGAGCAGTTCTTC. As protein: CASSTTSGSYSEQFF.